This TCR beta chain is from a study of beta chain features in type 1 diabetes. Findings and caveats of the study: Patients with Type 1 diabetes showed moderately but significantly shorter TCRB CDR3s in all four CD4+ subsets.

As concerns this clone: What it recognizes is unknown.

TCRB transcripts that were expressed got sequenced, as all of the isolated RNA had been reverse transcribed. Clones were sequenced by immunoSEQ multiplex PCR, and TCRdb holds only the in-frame ones, with some missing. Of about 340,000 clones detected, approximately 10% appear once; the ten largest clones hold about 1%. V lost 6 bases and J lost 1, with 15 bases in between. The germline V gene encodes CDR1 MNHEY and CDR2 SVGAGI. The CDR3 consists of 15 residues. The TCR sequence derives from a man aged 25-45 years with type 1 diabetes. The specimen sequenced was central memory CD4+ T cells from blood. The V and J genes are TRBV6-5 and TRBJ1-1, with D possibly being TRBD1 (5 bases). In nucleotides, the CDR3 is TGTGCCAGCAGCAACATGGGGCGTGGGAACACTGAAGCTTTCTTT. Its translation is CASSNMGRGNTEAFF.